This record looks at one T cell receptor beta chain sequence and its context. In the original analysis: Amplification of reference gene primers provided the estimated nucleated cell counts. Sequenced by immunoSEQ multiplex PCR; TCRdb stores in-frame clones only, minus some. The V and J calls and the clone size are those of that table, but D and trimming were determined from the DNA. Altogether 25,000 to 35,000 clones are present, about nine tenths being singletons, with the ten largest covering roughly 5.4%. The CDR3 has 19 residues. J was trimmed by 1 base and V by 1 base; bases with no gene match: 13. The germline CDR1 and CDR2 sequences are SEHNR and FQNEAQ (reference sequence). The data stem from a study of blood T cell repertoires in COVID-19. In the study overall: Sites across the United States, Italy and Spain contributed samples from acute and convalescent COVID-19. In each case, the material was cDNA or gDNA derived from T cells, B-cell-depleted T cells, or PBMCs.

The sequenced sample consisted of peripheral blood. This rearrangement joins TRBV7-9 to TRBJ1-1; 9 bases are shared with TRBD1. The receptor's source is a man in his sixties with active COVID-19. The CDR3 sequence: CASSLGHGTGHTKNTEAFF. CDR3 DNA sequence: TGTGCCAGCAGCTTAGGCCATGGGACAGGGCACACTAAGAACACTGAAGCTTTCTTT. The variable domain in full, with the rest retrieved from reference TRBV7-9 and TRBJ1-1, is DTGVSQNPRHKITKRGQNVTFRCDPISEHNRLYWYRQTLGQGPEFLTYFQNEAQLEKSRLLSDRFSAERPKGSFSTLEIQRTEQGDSAMYLCASSLGHGTGHTKNTEAFFGQGTRLTVV.